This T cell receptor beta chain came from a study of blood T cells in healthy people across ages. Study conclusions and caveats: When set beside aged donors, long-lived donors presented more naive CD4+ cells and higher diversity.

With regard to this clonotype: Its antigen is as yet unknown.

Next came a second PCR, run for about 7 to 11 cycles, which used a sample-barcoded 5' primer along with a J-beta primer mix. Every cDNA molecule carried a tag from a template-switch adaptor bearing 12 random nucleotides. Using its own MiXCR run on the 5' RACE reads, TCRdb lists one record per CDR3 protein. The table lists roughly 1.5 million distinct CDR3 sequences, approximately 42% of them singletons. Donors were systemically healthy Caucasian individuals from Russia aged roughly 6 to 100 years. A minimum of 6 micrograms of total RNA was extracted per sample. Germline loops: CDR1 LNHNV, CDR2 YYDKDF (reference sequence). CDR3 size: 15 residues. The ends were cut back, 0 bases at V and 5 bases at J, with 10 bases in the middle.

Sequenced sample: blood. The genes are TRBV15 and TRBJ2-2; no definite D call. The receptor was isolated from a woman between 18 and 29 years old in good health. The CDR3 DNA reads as TGTGCCACCAGCAGAGAGCGAAGAACGACCGGGGAGCTGTTTTTT. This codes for CATSRERRTTGELFF.